The source of this TCR beta chain is a study of blood T cell repertoires in COVID-19. Across the whole study: Some COVID-19 samples were acute and others convalescent; all came from the United States, Italy and Spain. Sample material is recorded as cDNA or gDNA derived from T cells, B-cell-depleted T cells, or PBMCs.

V was pared by 2 bases and J by 0 bases, with 6 bases of the junction left unmatched. CDR3 size: 16 residues. Germline CDR1 is KGHSY and CDR2 is FQNENV. Shortly before study entry, within 2 weeks, exposed participants had met a COVID-19 case. This clone was detected only a few times. Original processing methods: Researchers report that nucleated cell counts were estimated from reference gene primer amplification. Sequencing used immunoSEQ multiplex PCR; TCRdb keeps in-frame clones, though not all of them. V and J calls plus clone size are reproduced from that table; the DNA served to infer D and trimming. The table records about 240,000 clones, roughly 80% of them present only once.

The TCR originated in a woman aged 40-49 years who had been exposed to COVID-19. V is TRBV16 and J is TRBJ1-1, with 7 bases that match TRBD1. The material sequenced was PBMCs or T cells enriched from blood (not recorded which). The CDR3 DNA follows: TGTGCCAGCAGCCAAGTCTACACAGGGGTGAACACTGAAGCTTTCTTT. Amino acid sequence: CASSQVYTGVNTEAFF.